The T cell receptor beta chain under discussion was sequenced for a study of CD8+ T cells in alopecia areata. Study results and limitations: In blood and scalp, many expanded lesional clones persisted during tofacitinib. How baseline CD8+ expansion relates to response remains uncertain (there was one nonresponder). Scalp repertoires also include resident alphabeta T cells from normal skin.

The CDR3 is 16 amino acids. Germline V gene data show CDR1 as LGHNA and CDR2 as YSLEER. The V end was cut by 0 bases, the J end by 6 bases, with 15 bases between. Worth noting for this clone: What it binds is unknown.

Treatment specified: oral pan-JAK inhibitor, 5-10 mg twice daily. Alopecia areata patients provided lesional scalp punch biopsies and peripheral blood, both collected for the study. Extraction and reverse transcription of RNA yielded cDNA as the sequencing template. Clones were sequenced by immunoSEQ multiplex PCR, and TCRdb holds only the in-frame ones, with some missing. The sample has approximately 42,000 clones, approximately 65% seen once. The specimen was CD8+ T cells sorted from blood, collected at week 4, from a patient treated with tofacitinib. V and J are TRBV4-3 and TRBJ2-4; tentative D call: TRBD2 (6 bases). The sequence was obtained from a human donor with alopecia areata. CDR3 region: CASSQDWRAAGNIQYF. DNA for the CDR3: TGCGCCAGCAGCCAAGATTGGAGGGCCGCGGGAAACATTCAGTACTTC.